This note documents a single T cell receptor beta chain sequence. This entry belongs to a study of blood T cell repertoires in COVID-19. The authors' processing: Reference gene primer amplification in the assay estimated nucleated cell counts. The repertoire was sequenced with immunoSEQ multiplex PCR; TCRdb's copy has only in-frame clones and lacks some. V, J and clone size are taken as reported in that table, and D and trimming were inferred from the DNA itself. In the table there are around 290,000 clones, approximately 90% of which are singletons. Sequencing input: peripheral blood. The clonotype was recovered from a woman between 25 and 40 years old with COVID-19, enrolled during active disease.

CDR3: CASSLNGRQPQHF. In DNA form, the CDR3 reads TGTGCCAGCAGTTTAAACGGGAGGCAGCCCCAGCATTTT. This sequence joins TRBV27 and TRBJ1-5; D gene uncertain. The CDR3 spans 13 residues. V dropped 2 bases and J dropped 7 bases, with 9 bases sitting between them. Germline V gene lookup returns CDR1 MNHEY and CDR2 SMNVEV (reference sequence).